The following is a T cell receptor beta chain sequence with its context. The antigen remains unidentified. The CDR3 extends over 15 amino acids. Trimming cost V 0 bases and J 4 bases; bases outside gene matches: 2. Germline V gene sequence: CDR1 SGDLS, CDR2 YYNGEE. These data come from a study of vaccination effects on CD4 cells after COVID-19. Study-level findings and limits: Convalescent patients were scarce, and early post-infection timepoints were absent.

Measured with immunoSEQ multiplex PCR; TCRdb has only the in-frame clones, and not every one. There are 20,000 to 25,000 clones in the sample; under 75% occur only once, and 38% lies in the top ten. CD4+ T cells specific for antigen were expanded with viral peptide pools by the ViraFEST assay before sequencing. On approximately day 9 of culture, CD4+ T cells were separated out. The person's infection with SARS-CoV-2, confirmed by PCR, took place between March and December 2020. Sequencing was performed on CD4+ T cells from PBMCs cultured with a peptide pool, taken before COVID-19 vaccination. The TCR comes from a human donor who had a prior SARS-CoV-2 infection. The chain joins TRBV9 to TRBJ2-1; 9 nucleotides match TRBD2. The CDR3 protein is CASSVGLAGYNEQFF. For the CDR3, the DNA is TGTGCCAGCAGCGTAGGCCTAGCGGGGTACAATGAGCAGTTCTTC.